The present entry profiles one T cell receptor beta chain with its context. Its antigen is not known. Germline V lookup: CDR1 KGHSH, CDR2 LQKENI. This CDR3 has 14 amino acids. The V gene lost 6 bases and the J gene lost 3 bases, with 11 bases spanning the gap. The source of the sample is a study of radiation and T cells in renal cell carcinoma. In the study overall: Nephrectomy followed 15 Gy stereotactic body radiation by 4 weeks.

Method: immunoSEQ multiplex PCR; TCRdb's copy keeps in-frame clones and lacks some. The sample consists of roughly 80,000 clones, 80% to 90% of them appearing once. Study-wide results and caveats: In blood, top tumor clones expanded by 2 weeks, shrinking by 4. Pretreatment tumor biopsies were lacking, so baseline clonotypes are unknown.

Time point meaning: blood 2 weeks post-SBRT. The treatment: 15 Gy SBRT to primary tumor, nephrectomy 4 weeks later. The starting material was blood, obtained from a patient whose treatment included radiotherapy and nephrectomy. The clonotype comes from a woman aged 45-60 years with renal cell carcinoma. The chain combines TRBV18 with TRBJ1-4; no definite D call. CDR3 DNA sequence: TGTGCCAGCTCGGAGGGCGGCTCTAATGAAAAACTGTTTTTT. Amino acid sequence: CASSEGGSNEKLFF.